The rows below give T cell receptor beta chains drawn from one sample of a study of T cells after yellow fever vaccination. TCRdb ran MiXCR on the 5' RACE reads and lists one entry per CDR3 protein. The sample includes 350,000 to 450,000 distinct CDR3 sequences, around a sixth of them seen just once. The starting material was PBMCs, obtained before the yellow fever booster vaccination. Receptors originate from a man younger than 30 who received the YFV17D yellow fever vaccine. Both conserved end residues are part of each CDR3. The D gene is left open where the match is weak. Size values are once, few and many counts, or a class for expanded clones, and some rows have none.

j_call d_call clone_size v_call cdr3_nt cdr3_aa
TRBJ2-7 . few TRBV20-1 TGCAGTGCTAGAGATCGGAGACTAGTATCCTACGAGCAGTACTTC CSARDRRLVSYEQYF
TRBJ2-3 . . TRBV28 TGTGCCAGCAGTACGACCGGGGAGCACACAGATACGCAGTATTTT CASSTTGEHTDTQYF
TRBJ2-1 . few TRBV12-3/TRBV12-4 TGTGCCAGCAGACTTTATATACGGGAGCAGTTCTTC CASRLYIREQFF
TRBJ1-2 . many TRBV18 TGTGCCAGCTCACCAGGGAGATATGGCTACACCTTC CASSPGRYGYTF
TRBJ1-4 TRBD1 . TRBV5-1 TGCGCCAGCAGCTTGAGGACAGGGCGCGAAAAACTGTTTTTT CASSLRTGREKLFF
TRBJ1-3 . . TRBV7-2 TGTGCCAGCAGACCGGAAAACTCTGGAAACACCATATATTTT CASRPENSGNTIYF
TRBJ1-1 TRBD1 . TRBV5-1 TGCGCCAGCAGCGGGGGACAGGCAACTGAAGCTTTCTTT CASSGGQATEAFF
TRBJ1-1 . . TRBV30 TGTGCCTGGACCTCCCGGGTGGGGTATCCTACGAACACTGAAGCTTTCTTT CAWTSRVGYPTNTEAFF
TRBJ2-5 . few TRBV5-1 TGCGCCAGCAGCCCGGTCGGGGTGCAAGAGACCCAGTACTTC CASSPVGVQETQYF
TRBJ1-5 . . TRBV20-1 TGCAGTGCTAGAGAGCACTTAGGGCCCCAGCATTTT CSAREHLGPQHF
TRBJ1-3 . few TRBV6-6 TGTGCCAGCACCTATCAGGACTCTGGAAACACCATATATTTT CASTYQDSGNTIYF
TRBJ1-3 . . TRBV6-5 TGTGCCAGCAGTTACTCCCGGGGTGGGCCTGGAAACACCATATATTTT CASSYSRGGPGNTIYF
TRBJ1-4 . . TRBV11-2 TGTGCCAGCAGCCCCGCGGGCCTCCGCCCCTTTGGTGAAAAACTGTTTTTT CASSPAGLRPFGEKLFF
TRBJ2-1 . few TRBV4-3 TGCGCCAGCAGCCAAGGGGGAAACAATGAGCAGTTCTTC CASSQGGNNEQFF
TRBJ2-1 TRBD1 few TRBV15 TGTGCCACCGGTCGGGGACAGGGTCCGGATGAGCAGTTCTTC CATGRGQGPDEQFF
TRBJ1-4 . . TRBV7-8 TGTGCCAGCAGCTTAGTCCCTTGGGGGGGAAATGAAAAACTGTTTTTT CASSLVPWGGNEKLFF
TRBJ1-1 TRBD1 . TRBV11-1 TGTGCCAGCAGCGCGCGGGACAGAAACACTGAAGCTTTCTTT CASSARDRNTEAFF
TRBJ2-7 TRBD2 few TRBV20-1 TGCAGTGCTAGTCACATACTAGCGGGGGGACCCTACGAGCAGTACTTC CSASHILAGGPYEQYF
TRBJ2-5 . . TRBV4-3 TGCGCCAGCAGCCAAGAATTCGACGGCTGGGAGACCCAGTACTTC CASSQEFDGWETQYF
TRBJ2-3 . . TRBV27 TGTGCCAGCAGCCGAAATGGGAAAGATACGCAGTATTTT CASSRNGKDTQYF
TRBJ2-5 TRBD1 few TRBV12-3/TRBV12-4 TGTGCCAGCAGTTTAAGAGGGGGCATGGAGACCCAGTACTTC CASSLRGGMETQYF
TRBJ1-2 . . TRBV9 TGTGCCAGCAGCGCCACGGGGCGGAACTATGGCTACACCTTC CASSATGRNYGYTF
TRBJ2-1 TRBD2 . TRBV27 TGTGCCAGCAGTTTGGGAGGGAACTCACCCAATGAGCAGTTCTTC CASSLGGNSPNEQFF
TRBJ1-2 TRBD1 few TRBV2 TGTGCCAGCAGAGGGACAGTCTATGGCTACACCTTC CASRGTVYGYTF
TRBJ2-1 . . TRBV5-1 TGCGCCAGCAGCTTGGGGTACGGGGGATCTTACAATGAGCAGTTCTTC CASSLGYGGSYNEQFF
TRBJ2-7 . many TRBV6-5 TGTGCCAGCAGGGATGCGGGGCCCACCTACGAGCAGTACTTC CASRDAGPTYEQYF
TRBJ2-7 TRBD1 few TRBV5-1 TGCGCCAGCAGCTTGGGGGGGACAGGGCGCTACGAGCAGTACTTC CASSLGGTGRYEQYF
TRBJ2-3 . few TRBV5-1 TGCGCCAGCAGCCGCATGGACAAGAGCACAGATACGCAGTATTTT CASSRMDKSTDTQYF
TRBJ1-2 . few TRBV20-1 TGCAGTGCTAGAGTCAGTCGTTCGGGTGGCTACACCTTC CSARVSRSGGYTF
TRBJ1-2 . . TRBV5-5 TGTGCCAGCAGCTTGTACGGCCCCCCCGGAACAGGGAACTATGGCTACACCTTC CASSLYGPPGTGNYGYTF
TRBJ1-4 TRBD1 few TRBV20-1 TGCAGTGCTGCACAGGGGGCTGGGGAAAAACTGTTTTTT CSAAQGAGEKLFF
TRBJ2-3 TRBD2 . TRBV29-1 TGCAGCGCGGGGGCCGGGAGCGGGGGTCTTGATACGCAGTATTTT CSAGAGSGGLDTQYF
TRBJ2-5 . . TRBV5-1 TGCGCCAGCAGCACCAGGACGGACCAAGAGACCCAGTACTTC CASSTRTDQETQYF
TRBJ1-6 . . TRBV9 TGTGCCAGCAGCGTAGAACGGCTTGGGAATTCACCCCTCCACTTT CASSVERLGNSPLHF
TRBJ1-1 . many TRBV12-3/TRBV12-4 TGTGCCAGCAGTTTCTGGGGCGCCACTGAAGCTTTCTTT CASSFWGATEAFF
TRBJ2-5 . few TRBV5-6 TGTGCCAGCAGCTTAATCGGACAAGAGAACAAAGAGACCCAGTACTTC CASSLIGQENKETQYF
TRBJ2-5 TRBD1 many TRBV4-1 TGCGCCAGCAGCCAGGTCCGACAGGGGACGTACCAAGAGACCCAGTACTTC CASSQVRQGTYQETQYF
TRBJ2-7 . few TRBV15 TGTGCCACCAGCAGAGATTCCCAGGGCGAGCAGTACTTC CATSRDSQGEQYF
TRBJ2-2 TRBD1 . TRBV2 TGTGCCAGCAGTGGGACAGGCTACACCGGGGAGCTGTTTTTT CASSGTGYTGELFF
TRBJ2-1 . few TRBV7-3 TGTGCCAGCAGCTTAGGGACGAGCAGCTCCTACAATGAGCAGTTCTTC CASSLGTSSSYNEQFF
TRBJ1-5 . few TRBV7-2 TGTGCCAGCAGCTTATATTTAAATCAGCCCCAGCATTTT CASSLYLNQPQHF
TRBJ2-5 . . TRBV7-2 TGTGCCAGCAGCATAGCGGTTCAAGAGACCCAGTACTTC CASSIAVQETQYF
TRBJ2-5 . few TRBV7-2 TGTGCCTCCAAAGCGGGCAGGGTCGGAGAGACCCAGTACTTC CASKAGRVGETQYF
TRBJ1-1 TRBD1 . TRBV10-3 TGTGCCATCAGTGGAACAGGGGGTTCGGGTACTGAAGCTTTCTTT CAISGTGGSGTEAFF
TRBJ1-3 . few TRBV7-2 TGTGCCAGCAGCCCTGGGACGGCGATCTCTGGAAACACCATATATTTT CASSPGTAISGNTIYF
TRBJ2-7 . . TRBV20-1 TGCAGTGCTGTCCGAAGGGACACCTACGAGCAGTACTTC CSAVRRDTYEQYF
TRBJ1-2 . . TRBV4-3 TGCGCCAGCAGCCAAGAGGGTTCGGGTGGCTACACCTTC CASSQEGSGGYTF
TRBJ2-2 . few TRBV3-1 TGTGCCAGCAGCCAAGTCTGGGACACCGGGGAGCTGTTTTTT CASSQVWDTGELFF
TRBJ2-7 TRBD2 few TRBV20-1 TGCAGTGCTCCAGACAGCGGGGCGCTCTCCTACGAGCAGTACTTC CSAPDSGALSYEQYF